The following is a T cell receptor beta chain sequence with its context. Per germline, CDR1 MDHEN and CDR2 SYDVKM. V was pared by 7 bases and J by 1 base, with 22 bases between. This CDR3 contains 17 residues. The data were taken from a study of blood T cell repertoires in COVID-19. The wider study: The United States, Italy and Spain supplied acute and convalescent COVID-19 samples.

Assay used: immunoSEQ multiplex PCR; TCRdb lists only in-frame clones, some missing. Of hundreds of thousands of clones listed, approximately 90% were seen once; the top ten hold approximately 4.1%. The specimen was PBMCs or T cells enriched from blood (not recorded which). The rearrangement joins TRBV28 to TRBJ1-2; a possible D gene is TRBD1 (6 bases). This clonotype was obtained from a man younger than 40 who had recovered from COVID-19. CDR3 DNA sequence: TGTGCCAGCACCCTAGGGGCAGGGGCCTACTATAACTATGGCTACACCTTC. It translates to CASTLGAGAYYNYGYTF.